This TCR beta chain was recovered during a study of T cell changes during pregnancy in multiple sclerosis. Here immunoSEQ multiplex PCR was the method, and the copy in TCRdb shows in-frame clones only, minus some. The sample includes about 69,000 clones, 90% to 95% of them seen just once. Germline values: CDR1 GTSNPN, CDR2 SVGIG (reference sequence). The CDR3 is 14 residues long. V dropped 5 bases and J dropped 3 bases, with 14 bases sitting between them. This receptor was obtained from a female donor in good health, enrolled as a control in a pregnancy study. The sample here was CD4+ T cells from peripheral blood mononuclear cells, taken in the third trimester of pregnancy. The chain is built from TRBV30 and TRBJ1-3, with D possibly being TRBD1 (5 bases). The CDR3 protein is CAWQGGMLGNTIYF. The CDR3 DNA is TGTGCCTGGCAGGGCGGGATGCTTGGAAACACCATATATTTT. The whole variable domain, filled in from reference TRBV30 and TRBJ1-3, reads SQTIHQWPATLVQPVGSPLSLECTVEGTSNPNLYWYRQAAGRGLQLLFYSVGIGQISSEVPQNLSASRPQDRQFILSSKKLLLSDSGFYLCAWQGGMLGNTIYFGEGSWLTVV.